The clone carrying this T cell receptor (beta chain) was detected only once. Its antigen is unidentified. The entry originates in a study of CD8+CD57+ T cells in acquired aplastic anemia. Across the study: The sorted CD4+ and CD8+ cells yielded an average approximately 3 ug of DNA. For CD4+ cells, healthy donors had an average of roughly 11 million reads.

Genomic DNA was employed as the template in profiling TCR beta VDJ and CDR3. A single record per CDR3 protein comes from TCRdb applying MiXCR to the reads. Among some 68,000 distinct CDR3 sequences, almost 55% were seen once, and the ten largest hold about 8.3%. Losses at the gene ends were 3 bases for V and 5 bases for J; bases not matched to a gene: 8. The CDR3 is made up of 15 amino acids. CDR1 and CDR2 (germline): SNHLY, FYNNEI. Findings and caveats of the study: It was found that about 31 CD8+ CDR3 sequences were shared between patients and controls.

Sequenced input: sorted CD4+, CD8+, or CD8+CD57+ T cells (not recorded which) from PBMCs. This TCR was sampled from a human donor in good health, serving as a control. This rearrangement joins TRBV2 to TRBJ2-5, with TRBD2 matching 8 bases. The CDR3 nucleotides are TGTGCCAGCAGTGATGTTGGCGGGGGGAGGGAGACCCAGTACTTC. Translating it yields CASSDVGGGRETQYF.